This TCR beta chain was obtained from a study of Ad26.COV2.S vaccination and SARS-CoV-2 variants. At the level of the study: The study gave Ad26.COV2.S intramuscularly, once or twice 56 days apart.

Study-level points and caveats: Quantification of TCR breadth and depth may have yielded underestimates of total T cell responses. Following vaccination, spike-specific CD8+ and CD4+ T cell responses reportedly exhibited substantial breadth. Vaccinees displayed broader spike-specific TCR repertoires than placebo recipients.

Sequencing was performed with immunoSEQ multiplex PCR; in TCRdb, only in-frame clones are kept and a portion is missing. The sample consists of about 680,000 clones, more than 70% of them appearing once. Documented treatment: around 19 received Ad26.COV2.S at low or high dose, single or two shots; about 5 received placebo; per-sample allocation not given. Each sample was drawn 63 days after the first injection (of vaccine or placebo). Of note for this clone: Its antigen remains unknown. Other DNA variants within this sample encode the same CDR3.

Deletions cut 2 bases from V and 8 bases from J, with 7 bases between. The CDR3 is 12 residues long. CDR1 is LNHDA and CDR2 is SQIVND in the germline V gene (reference sequence). The specimen was peripheral blood, collected in a trial of Ad26.COV2.S vaccine versus placebo. The receptor's source is a person aged 18 to 59 who received the Ad26.COV2.S COVID-19 vaccine or a placebo. The J gene is TRBJ2-1, the V gene TRBV19, with a tentative D call TRBD1 (5 bases). This CDR3 is CASSIQGYEQFF. The CDR3 DNA reads TGTGCCAGTAGTATACAGGGATATGAGCAGTTCTTC.